This record looks at one T cell receptor beta chain sequence and its context. One junction end disagrees with the germline gene, perhaps due to a read error. The entry originates in a study of CD8+CD57+ T cells in acquired aplastic anemia. The authors sequenced patients whose flow cytometry had shown CD8+CD57+ cell expansion. Patients were untreated when blood was sampled. Profiles of TCR beta VDJ and CDR3 were generated from a genomic DNA template. Each CDR3 protein is one row after TCRdb ran MiXCR on the reads. The sample carries 120,000 or so distinct CDR3 sequences, approximately 50% recorded once. Per germline, CDR1 KGHDR and CDR2 SFDVKD. There are 17 residues in the CDR3.

Sequencing was done on a sample of sorted CD4+, CD8+, or CD8+CD57+ T cells (not recorded which) from PBMCs. The rearrangement links TRBV24-1 to TRBJ1-5, with 10 bases lining up with TRBD1. The TCR comes from a human donor with aplastic anemia. The chain's CDR3 is CASSLVTGGNYNQPQHF. The CDR3 DNA reads TGTGCCAGCAGTTTAGTGACAGGGGGCAATTACAATCAGCCCCAGCATTTT.